Below are 20 T cell receptor beta chains sequenced from a single sample in a study of T-cell memory formation after mild COVID-19. TCRdb independently ran MiXCR on the 5' RACE reads; one entry per CDR3 protein. The data show approximately 480,000 distinct CDR3 sequences, 18% seen once. Material for sequencing was PBMCs or a T cell subset sorted from them (not recorded which). The source of these receptors is an adult woman who had mild COVID-19 (a few samples of this study predate the infection). Cell type and time point are not known.

This clonotype was found a few times. This sequence joins TRBV7-9 and TRBJ2-7; 7 bases are shared with TRBD2. CDR1 SEHNR and CDR2 FQNEAQ come from the germline V gene (reference sequence). The CDR3 covers 17 residues. V gave up 4 bases and J gave up 2 bases; unmatched junction bases: 14. The CDR3 sequence is CASSSPSDSGRTYEQYF. The CDR3 coding sequence is TGTGCCAGCAGCTCACCCTCGGATAGCGGGCGCACCTACGAGCAGTACTTC.

This clonotype has just a few counts. The rearrangement uses TRBV12-3 or TRBV12-4 and TRBJ1-2; 9 bases map to TRBD1. This CDR3 is 16 amino acids long. J was trimmed by 5 bases and V by 3 bases; bases with no gene match: 10. This CDR3 is CASSFAGTGIRYGYTF. DNA for the CDR3: TGTGCCAGCAGTTTTGCAGGGACAGGGATTCGGTATGGCTACACCTTC.

J is TRBJ2-3 and V is TRBV12-3 or TRBV12-4, with unresolved D. The CDR3 consists of 14 residues. Trimming took 6 bases from V and 12 from J, leaving 22 bases between them. The CDR3 sequence: CASSPPEPALGQYF. The DNA of the CDR3 is TGTGCCAGCAGCCCCCCCGAGCCTGCGCTAGGACAGTATTTT.

The chain joins TRBV9 to TRBJ2-7; D unresolved. The CDR3 length is 14 residues. The germline V gene has CDR1 SGDLS and CDR2 YYNGEE. V dropped 3 bases and J dropped 0 bases, with 10 bases sitting between them. The chain's CDR3 is CASSAGGYSYEQYF. The DNA for the CDR3 is TGTGCCAGCAGCGCCGGCGGTTACTCCTACGAGCAGTACTTC. The full variable domain, rest sourced from reference TRBV9 and TRBJ2-7, is DSGVTQTPKHLITATGQRVTLRCSPRSGDLSVYWYQQSLDQGLQFLIQYYNGEERAKGNILERFSAQQFPDLHSELNLSSLELGDSALYFCASSAGGYSYEQYFGPGTRLTVT.

This clonotype was detected only a few times. The J gene is TRBJ1-1, the V gene TRBV7-8, with a tentative D call TRBD1 (5 bases). This CDR3 comprises 15 residues. Per germline, CDR1 SGHVS and CDR2 FQNEAQ. Trimming removed 2 bases at V and 2 bases at J, with 12 bases between. In DNA, the CDR3 is TGTGCCAGCAGCTTAATCTTGACAGCAAACACTGAAGCTTTCTTT. It yields the protein CASSLILTANTEAFF.

This clonotype appeared a few times. This rearrangement joins TRBV7-3 to TRBJ2-3; 7 bases agree with TRBD2. Germline CDR1 and CDR2: SGHTA and FQGTGA. The CDR3 is 15 amino acids. Trimming took 4 bases from V and 8 from J; bases not matched to a gene: 12. The CDR3 region is CASSSDGGRMATQYF. The CDR3 DNA reads TGTGCCAGCAGCTCGGACGGCGGGAGAATGGCTACGCAGTATTTT.

The V call is TRBV4-3, the J call TRBJ2-7, with 10 bases identical to TRBD2. The CDR3 sequence is 15 residues long. Germline V gene lookup returns CDR1 LGHNA and CDR2 YSLEER. The V and J ends lost 1 base and 1 base, in that order; junction bases with no gene match: 1. CDR3 nucleotides: TGCGCCAGCAGCCAAGTACTAGCGGGATCCTACGAGCAGTACTTC. This sequence encodes CASSQVLAGSYEQYF.

This clonotype was counted between two and nine times. This rearrangement joins TRBV11-3 to TRBJ2-3; 9 nucleotides align to TRBD2. The CDR3 spans 17 residues. With V trimmed by 5 bases and J by 2 bases, 11 bases remained unmatched. Germline CDR1 and CDR2: SGHNT and YENEEA. The CDR3 reads CASSTRAGGPHTDTQYF. The CDR3 bases are TGTGCCAGCAGCACCCGAGCGGGGGGACCTCACACAGATACGCAGTATTTT.

This clonotype has a handful of counts. The V call is TRBV2, the J call TRBJ2-1, with D unresolved. V shed 5 bases and J shed 5 bases, with 7 bases lying between them. CDR3 length: 12 residues. Germline V lookup: CDR1 SNHLY, CDR2 FYNNEI. Here the CDR3 reads CASSTQDNEQFF. The CDR3 DNA reads TGTGCCAGCAGTACCCAGGACAATGAGCAGTTCTTC.

In this sample, this clonotype turned up a few times. The genes are TRBV29-1 and TRBJ1-2; D may be TRBD1 (5 bases). The CDR3 has 13 residues. Trimming took 4 bases from V and 2 from J, leaving 11 bases between them. Germline CDR1 is SQVTM and CDR2 is ANQGSEA. Written as DNA, the CDR3 is TGCAGCGTTGGCGAAGGGGAGAACTATGGCTACACCTTC. Its translation is CSVGEGENYGYTF.

The V call is TRBV28, the J call TRBJ1-2, with 8 bases matching TRBD1. Unmatched junction bases numbered 10, after V lost 6 bases and J lost 4 bases. Germline-derived CDR1 and CDR2 are MDHEN and SYDVKM. The CDR3 has 15 residues. CDR3 in DNA: TGTGCCAGCAGCCATAGACAGGGGCCGGCCTATGGCTACACCTTC. It encodes CASSHRQGPAYGYTF.

The J gene is TRBJ2-1, the V gene TRBV3-1; D is ambiguous. Germline V gene lookup returns CDR1 LGHDT and CDR2 YNNKEL (reference sequence). CDR3 size: 14 residues. V was clipped by 1 base and J by 5 bases, with 9 bases between them. The CDR3 nucleotides are TGTGCCAGCAGCCAAGGTAACCTCCACAATGAGCAGTTCTTC. Residues: CASSQGNLHNEQFF.

This clonotype came up a few times. The rearrangement uses TRBV7-8 and TRBJ1-3; D is unresolved. There are 14 residues in the CDR3. The V gene lost 5 bases and the J gene lost 0 bases, with 8 bases spanning the gap. Germline CDR1 is SGHVS and CDR2 is FQNEAQ. CDR3 DNA sequence: TGTGCCAGCAGCGTAGAGGCCTCTGGAAACACCATATATTTT. Its translation is CASSVEASGNTIYF.

This clonotype was recorded a few times. The chain uses TRBV20-1 and TRBJ1-6, with D possibly TRBD1 on 5 matching bases. Germline V gene lookup returns CDR1 DFQATT and CDR2 SNEGSKA (reference sequence). This CDR3 has 12 residues. The CDR3 spells CRLGGSGSPLHF. The CDR3 DNA reads TGCAGACTGGGGGGGTCAGGTTCACCCCTCCACTTT.

This clonotype was found a few times. The rearrangement joins TRBV20-1 to TRBJ2-3, with TRBD2 as a possible D gene (6 bases). The germline V and J ends were trimmed by 6 bases and 2 bases, with 21 bases remaining between them. CDR3 length: 16 amino acids. In germline, CDR1 is DFQATT, CDR2 SNEGSKA (reference sequence). The CDR3 DNA reads TGCAGTGCAAAGTCTTGGGTAGCGGTCTCCACAGATACGCAGTATTTT. Protein sequence: CSAKSWVAVSTDTQYF.

This clonotype was seen a handful of times. V gene TRBV7-6 combines with J gene TRBJ1-3; a weak D match, TRBD1 (5 bases). V was clipped by 3 bases and J by 0 bases, with 15 bases between them. Germline V gene data show CDR1 as SGHVS and CDR2 as FNYEAQ. The CDR3 is made up of 17 amino acids. CDR3 sequence (DNA): TGTGCCAGCAGCTTTACGGTGGGAGGGGACTCTGGAAACACCATATATTTT. Protein sequence: CASSFTVGGDSGNTIYF. Supplemented by reference TRBV7-6 and TRBJ1-3, the full variable domain reads GAGVSQSPRYKVTKRGQDVALRCDPISGHVSLYWYRQALGQGPEFLTYFNYEAQQDKSGLPNDRFSAERPEGSISTLTIQRTEQRDSAMYRCASSFTVGGDSGNTIYFGEGSWLTVV.

The rearrangement links TRBV5-1 to TRBJ2-3; D is possibly TRBD2 (9 bases). CDR1 and CDR2 from the germline V gene are SGHRS and YFSETQ. This CDR3 has 16 amino acids. V lost 2 bases, J lost 4 bases, and 17 bases lay in between. This chain's CDR3 is CASSLQAGGQADTQYF. The CDR3 DNA follows: TGCGCCAGCAGCTTACAAGCGGGGGGACAGGCAGATACGCAGTATTTT.

The J gene is TRBJ2-7, the V gene TRBV6-2 or TRBV6-3; D tentatively reads TRBD1 or TRBD2 (5 bases each). This CDR3 has 11 residues. CDR1 and CDR2 (germline): MNHEY, SVGEGT. Trimming removed 7 bases at V and 8 bases at J, with 12 bases between. The CDR3 nucleotides read TGTGCCAGCACCAACGAGGGGAAGCAGTACTTC. Encoded protein: CASTNEGKQYF.

By sample fraction, this clonotype is medium-sized. J is TRBJ1-1 and V is TRBV28; possibly TRBD1 for D (6 bases). CDR3 length: 15 residues. The V gene lost 3 bases and the J gene lost 6 bases, with 17 bases spanning the gap. The germline V gene encodes CDR1 MDHEN and CDR2 SYDVKM. The CDR3 DNA sequence: TGTGCCAGCAGTTTGAGGCAGGGGATCGTAGCTGAAGCTTTCTTT. It codes for CASSLRQGIVAEAFF. Variable domain in full (rest from reference TRBV28 and TRBJ1-1): DVKVTQSSRYLVKRTGEKVFLECVQDMDHENMFWYRQDPGLGLRLIYFSYDVKMKEKGDIPEGYSVSREKKERFSLILESASTNQTSMYLCASSLRQGIVAEAFFGQGTRLTVV.

The chain combines TRBV13 with TRBJ1-2; D gene ambiguous. Germline V gives CDR1 PRHDT, CDR2 FYEKMQ (reference sequence). The CDR3 has 16 residues. The V gene lost 5 bases and the J gene lost 6 bases, with 22 bases spanning the gap. CDR3 sequence: CASSITNSGVGDGYTF. The DNA of the CDR3 is TGTGCCAGCAGCATTACTAACAGCGGGGTCGGCGATGGCTACACCTTC.